The entry that follows covers one TCR beta chain sequence. CDR1 and CDR2 (germline): MDHEN, SYDVKM. The CDR3 runs to 13 residues. The ends lost 6 bases at V and 4 bases at J; junction bases unmatched: 2. This record belongs to a study of blood T cell repertoires in COVID-19. The protocol was immunoSEQ multiplex PCR, while the TCRdb copy is restricted to in-frame clones and leaves out a portion. The repertoire consists of 280,000 or so clones, with around 89% occurring once and the leading ten covering 5.5% to 8%. The sequence was collected from a woman younger than 45 who had recovered from COVID-19. Sequenced material: peripheral blood. This chain uses TRBV28 with TRBJ1-5; 8 nucleotides agree with TRBD1. CDR3 coding DNA: TGTGCCAGCAGCAGGGGGCGGAATCAGCCCCAGCATTTT. It is translated as CASSRGRNQPQHF.